The 23 T cell receptor beta chains listed next were all sequenced from one sample in a study of blood T cell repertoires in COVID-19. Repertoires were generated with immunoSEQ multiplex PCR, while TCRdb's copy carries only in-frame clones and drops some. The data show more than 40,000 clones, around 86% seen once. Sequencing used peripheral blood. These receptors were obtained from a human donor in a cohort sampled during active COVID-19.

V is TRBV24-1 and J is TRBJ2-7, with TRBD1 identical over 9 bases. The V gene's germline CDR1 is KGHDR and CDR2 SFDVKD. The CDR3 loop spans 16 amino acids. V dropped 5 bases and J dropped 6; count of bases not matched to a gene: 13. The CDR3 reads CATSGLGTGWLVEQYF. CDR3 sequence (DNA): TGTGCCACCAGTGGCTTAGGGACAGGGTGGTTAGTCGAGCAGTACTTC.

The chain has TRBV9 and TRBJ2-5, with TRBD1 identical over 9 bases. The CDR3 is 15 residues long. CDR1 is SGDLS and CDR2 is YYNGEE in the germline V gene. The V segment lost 0 bases and the J segment 2 bases; nucleotides outside the gene matches: 2. The CDR3 DNA reads TGTGCCAGCAGCGTAGGGGGACAGGGTCAAGAGACCCAGTACTTC. Translation gives CASSVGGQGQETQYF.

In its sample, this clone was seen once. This chain connects TRBV9 to TRBJ2-1; 14 bases match TRBD2. Per germline, CDR1 SGDLS and CDR2 YYNGEE. Trimming cost V 3 bases and J 6 bases; bases outside gene matches: 14. The CDR3 covers 19 residues. The CDR3 DNA reads TGTGCCAGCAGCGCCGGGACTAGCGGGGGTCTGATTGGATCCAATGAGCAGTTCTTC. Translating gives CASSAGTSGGLIGSNEQFF.

This sequence joins TRBV21-1 and TRBJ2-1; TRBD2 is the table's D call and was not checked against the DNA. TRBV21-1 is given as a pseudogene. CDR3 size: 15 residues. The CDR3 loop reads CASSPQGGGDNEQFF. The CDR3 nucleotides read TGTGCCAGCAGCCCCCAGGGAGGGGGGGACAATGAGCAGTTCTTC.

V usage is TRBV7-9 and J usage is TRBJ2-1; possibly TRBD1 for D (5 bases). The germline V gene encodes CDR1 SEHNR and CDR2 FQNEAQ (reference sequence). There are 12 residues in the CDR3. Deletions cut 5 bases from V and 7 bases from J, with 9 bases between. CDR3 nucleotides: TGTGCCAGCAGCCTGCAGGGAAATGAGCAGTTCTTC. Protein sequence: CASSLQGNEQFF.

The chain uses TRBV7-7 and TRBJ2-7, with 8 bases fitting TRBD2. Per germline, CDR1 SSHAT and CDR2 FNYEAQ (reference sequence). The trim removed 4 bases at V and 6 bases at J, leaving 29 bases unmatched. The CDR3 contains 21 residues. DNA for the CDR3: TGTGCCAGCAGCTCTCGGAAGTGGGGTTCTAGCGGGCGATTTCTTCCTAGCGAGCAGTACTTC. This codes for CASSSRKWGSSGRFLPSEQYF.

The rearrangement uses TRBV7-9 and TRBJ2-3; the D gene is possibly TRBD2 (5 bases). CDR1 and CDR2 (germline): SEHNR, FQNEAQ (reference sequence). The CDR3 runs 15 residues. The V end lost 0 bases, the J end lost 1 base, and 8 bases lay between the germline ends. The CDR3 DNA is TGTGCCAGCAGCTTAGCTCGAGCGGGCACAGATACGCAGTATTTT. Residues: CASSLARAGTDTQYF.

The chain couples TRBV4-1 to TRBJ1-1; no clear D gene. The CDR3 sequence is 14 residues long. Between the trimmed V and J ends, which lost 5 bases and 3 bases, there was a span of 13 bases. The germline gives CDR1 MGHRA, CDR2 YSYEKL. CDR3 region: CASSIKMSDTEAFF. In nucleotides, the CDR3 is TGCGCCAGCAGCATTAAGATGTCGGACACTGAAGCTTTCTTT.

V and J are TRBV12-3 or TRBV12-4 and TRBJ1-1; D unresolved. This CDR3 region has 13 residues. Trimming stripped 2 bases from V and 1 base from J, with 5 bases between. The DNA for the CDR3 is TGTGCCAGCAGTTTAACATCGAACACTGAAGCTTTCTTT. This gives the protein CASSLTSNTEAFF.

The sample holds a few counts of this clone. The rearrangement links TRBV18 to TRBJ1-2; 7 positions match TRBD1. The J segment lost 2 bases and the V segment lost 1 base, leaving 4 bases of the junction unmatched. CDR3 length: 15 amino acids. Germline CDR1 is KGHSH and CDR2 is LQKENI. The CDR3 DNA reads as TGTGCCAGCTCACCACAACCGGGACAGAACTATGGCTACACCTTC. Its protein is CASSPQPGQNYGYTF. Full variable domain (rest looked up from reference TRBV18 and TRBJ1-2): NAGVMQNPRHLVRRRGQEARLRCSPMKGHSHVYWYRQLPEEGLKFMVYLQKENIIDESGMPKERFSAEFPKEGPSILRIQQVVRGDSAAYFCASSPQPGQNYGYTFGSGTRLTVV.

The chain recombines TRBV11-2 with TRBJ2-3; a possible D gene is TRBD2 (5 bases). Germline lookup yields CDR1 SGHAT and CDR2 FQNNGV. This CDR3 has 15 residues. Trimming shortened V by 5 bases and J by 2 bases, and 14 bases separated the two germline ends. The CDR3 here is CASSGGSRSTDTQYF. CDR3 DNA sequence: TGTGCCAGCAGCGGAGGTAGCCGGTCCACAGATACGCAGTATTTT.

This clone has a single count. The V call is TRBV6-1, the J call TRBJ2-3; 13 bases map to TRBD2. Trimming at V came to 4 bases and at J to 4 bases, leaving 8 bases not matched to a gene. The CDR3 contains 17 residues. Per the germline V gene, CDR1 is MNHNS and CDR2 is SASEGT. CDR3 DNA sequence: TGTGCCAGCAGTGCAATCACTAGCGGGAGGGTCGCAGATACGCAGTATTTT. It is translated as CASSAITSGRVADTQYF.

The gene calls are TRBV7-2 and TRBJ2-2, with 15 bases fitting TRBD2. Germline V CDR1 and CDR2: SGHTA, FQGNSA. This CDR3 is 19 amino acids long. J was trimmed by 7 bases and V by 4 bases; bases with no gene match: 13. CDR3 region: CASSSSRTSGRERGGELFF. The CDR3 bases are TGTGCCAGCAGCTCGTCCCGGACTAGCGGGAGGGAGAGGGGCGGGGAGCTGTTTTTT.

The rearrangement links TRBV11-2 to TRBJ2-2; 10 bases fit TRBD1. Germline-derived CDR1 and CDR2 are SGHAT and FQNNGV. CDR3 size: 16 residues. V was clipped by 2 bases and J by 4 bases; unmatched bases: 4. The CDR3 DNA is TGTGCCAGCAGCTTACGACAGGGGGCAGCCACCGGGGAGCTGTTTTTT. Translated: CASSLRQGAATGELFF.

This chain links TRBV29-1 with TRBJ1-1, with TRBD1 as a possible D gene (5 bases). Germline CDR1 reads SQVTM; CDR2 reads ANQGSEA. The CDR3 has 13 residues. V was shortened by 3 bases and J by 3 bases, with 11 bases between the two germline ends. CDR3: CSVDGGVDTEAFF. CDR3 nucleotide sequence: TGCAGCGTTGACGGAGGGGTTGACACTGAAGCTTTCTTT.

J is TRBJ2-2 and V is TRBV6-1; 14 nucleotides line up with TRBD2. V shed 3 bases and J 5 bases; nucleotides not matched to a gene: 5. The CDR3 runs 17 residues. Germline V lookup: CDR1 MNHNS, CDR2 SASEGT. This CDR3 reads CASSDGLAGGGTGELFF. In DNA form, the CDR3 reads TGTGCCAGCAGTGATGGACTAGCGGGAGGTGGAACCGGGGAGCTGTTTTTT.

The chain links TRBV7-9 to TRBJ2-7, with unresolved D. The length of the CDR3 is 13 residues. Germline CDR1 reads SEHNR; CDR2 reads FQNEAQ (reference sequence). Trimming removed 1 base from V and 3 bases from J, with 7 bases in between. The CDR3 DNA is TGTGCCAGCAGCTTAGGCGGAGACTACGAGCAGTACTTC. Translation gives CASSLGGDYEQYF.

The chain combines TRBV19 with TRBJ1-1; the match to TRBD1 covers 8 bases. The J segment lost 1 base and the V segment lost 4 bases, leaving 5 bases of the junction unmatched. CDR3 length: 15 amino acids. Germline V CDR1 and CDR2: LNHDA, SQIVND (reference sequence). CDR3 in DNA: TGTGCCAGTAGTAGTCCCGGGACAGGGAACACTGAAGCTTTCTTT. Its protein is CASSSPGTGNTEAFF.

The chain is built from TRBV30 and TRBJ2-6; D gene ambiguous. The CDR3 runs 15 residues. Germline assignment: CDR1 GTSNPN and CDR2 SVGIG (reference sequence). Trimming removed 4 bases at V and 0 bases at J, with 10 bases between. CDR3 protein: CAWTRDISGANVLTF. In DNA, the CDR3 is TGTGCCTGGACCCGAGACATCTCTGGGGCCAACGTCCTGACTTTC.

The V call is TRBV6-5, the J call TRBJ2-2, with 7 bases fitting TRBD1. Germline loops: CDR1 MNHEY, CDR2 SVGAGI. The CDR3 contains 14 residues. After removal of 5 bases from V and 5 bases from J, the junction contained 5 bases not matched to a gene. DNA for the CDR3: TGTGCCAGCAGTAGAGGGGGCACGACCGGGGAGCTGTTTTTT. It codes for CASSRGGTTGELFF.

The chain is built from TRBV12-3 or TRBV12-4 and TRBJ1-2, with 10 bases identical to TRBD1. J lost 8 bases, V lost 6 bases, and 6 bases had no gene match. CDR3 size: 13 residues. The CDR3 DNA follows: TGTGCCAGCAGGACCGGGACAGGGGCCGGCTACACCTTC. Its translation: CASRTGTGAGYTF.

This clone was seen just once. This chain joins TRBV7-9 and TRBJ2-1; 8 bases are shared with TRBD1. Trimming at V came to 4 bases and at J to 7 bases, leaving 15 bases not matched to a gene. The germline V gene encodes CDR1 SEHNR and CDR2 FQNEAQ (reference sequence). This CDR3 region has 17 residues. CDR3 sequence (DNA): TGTGCCAGCAGCTCCCGTCAGTCACCAGGGGGCCGTAATGAGCAGTTCTTC. Translation gives CASSSRQSPGGRNEQFF.

This sequence joins TRBV4-1 and TRBJ2-7; 7 nucleotides align to TRBD2. The V gene's germline CDR1 is MGHRA and CDR2 YSYEKL. CDR3 length equals 16 residues. V trimming: 1 base; J trimming: 0 bases; junction bases outside the gene matches: 6. The CDR3 sequence is CASSQAPGTTSYEQYF. Here the CDR3 DNA reads TGCGCCAGCAGCCAAGCCCCCGGGACTACCTCCTACGAGCAGTACTTC.